The source of this TCR beta chain is a study of blood T cell repertoires in COVID-19. Whole-study context: Acute and convalescent COVID-19 specimens originated in the United States, Italy and Spain.

Per the germline V gene, CDR1 is LNHDA and CDR2 is SQIVND (reference sequence). The CDR3 length is 13 residues. V was pared by 6 bases and J by 1 base, with 10 bases between. Per the study methods: Counts of nucleated cells, estimated from reference gene primer amplification, were obtained. The table came from immunoSEQ multiplex PCR; TCRdb's copy has only in-frame clones and leaves some out. V, J and clone size are taken as reported in that table, and D and trimming were inferred from the DNA itself. The sample gives 99,000 or so clones, roughly 76% of which show up once; 7.5% to 10% is in the top ten.

The chain carries TRBV19 and TRBJ2-7; maybe TRBD1 (5 bases). The clonotype originates from a woman in her sixties or seventies with acute or convalescent COVID-19. Material for sequencing was peripheral blood. In nucleotides, the CDR3 is TGTGCCAGTAGGATGACAGAGTCCTACGAGCAGTACTTC. Its protein is CASRMTESYEQYF.